Sequencing of this T cell receptor beta chain was carried out in a study of blood T cell repertoires in COVID-19. Study-level background: Donors in the United States, Italy and Spain gave samples during acute or convalescent COVID-19.

Assay: immunoSEQ multiplex PCR; the TCRdb copy retains only in-frame clones and omits some. Among 90,000 or so clones, roughly 88% were seen once, and the ten largest hold 20% to 25%. This clone was found many times. V gave up 6 bases and J gave up 1 base, with 16 bases separating them. The germline gives CDR1 MNHEY, CDR2 SMNVEV (reference sequence). This CDR3 contains 16 residues. This sequence was found in a man between 60 and 75 years old with acute or convalescent COVID-19. Sequenced: peripheral blood. This chain links TRBV27 with TRBJ1-5, with a weak D call TRBD1 (6 bases). DNA for the CDR3: TGTGCCAGCAGAAAAACCAGGGGCGGGAGCAATCAGCCCCAGCATTTT. Translation gives CASRKTRGGSNQPQHF.